What follows is one T cell receptor (beta chain) and its context. Its recognized antigen is unknown. No qualities accompany the bases; no much larger clone lies one base away. For TCR beta library preparation, 1.5 to 2 micrograms of genomic DNA were extracted from the cryopreserved PBMCs. High-throughput TCR beta sequencing was performed on longitudinal blood samples from CLL patients receiving ibrutinib monotherapy. Patients were enrolled in a phase 2 open-label single-center ibrutinib monotherapy trial. This entry belongs to a study of cytotoxic CD8 clonotypes in ibrutinib-treated CLL (dated by TCRdb to the early 2020s). About the full investigation: The cohort was composed of more than ten relapsed/refractory and about 15 treatment-naive patients; IGHV unmutated status was identified in some 17 patients. Partial responses were observed in roughly 24 patients and complete responses in 2; after a median follow-up of 68 months, remission was maintained in 15 or so patients and progression was observed in about twelve. Response samples were obtained after a median of 12 months of treatment, with a range of roughly 6 to 40 months. An average of roughly 270,000 productive templates and 94,082 productive rearrangements was obtained per sample. Longitudinal samples were obtainable from about 30% of the roughly 90 participants in the trial. Cryopreserved peripheral blood mononuclear cells were obtained prior to treatment, at the time of response, and at either disease progression or sustained remission. Study-level results and caveats: Public clonotypes were rare and either shrank or stayed stable during treatment, and the rise in clonality at ibrutinib response reflected expansion of private clonotypes. Clonality increased at ibrutinib response, stayed stable in sustained remission, and fell back toward baseline at progression. At baseline, clonality was higher than in age-matched healthy donors and showed a strong correlation with circulating CD8+ T-cell counts. Sampling times were not matched between patients in sustained remission and patients whose disease was progressing, and lymph node repertoires were not examined.

The goal of deep resolution MiSeq sequencing was a depth between 1 in 1 million and 1 in 200,000 T cells, and coverage averaged 10x per clonotype. The immunoSEQ hsTCRB Kit was used to generate TCR beta libraries. The original methods were these. The data were analyzed with ImmunoSEQ Analyzer and ImmunoSEQ Data Assistant, and V, D and J gene assignments followed IMGT definitions. Clonality, with values ranging from 0 to 1, was calculated as one minus the normalized Shannon entropy of productive rearrangement frequencies. Public clonotype analysis was restricted to overrepresented clonotypes comprising at least 0.05% of each patient's repertoire. Repertoires from 10 to 15 age-matched healthy donors in immuneACCESS were used as clonality controls. Here the immuneACCESS table is served through TCRdb, limited to in-frame sequences with V and J called. Missing clones are a known gap in these copies; in checked studies unresolved V genes cover under half, and the rest lacks a known reason. That table furnishes V, J and clone size, whereas the DNA furnished D and trimming. This sample has about 310,000 clones in its table, and roughly 85% of those were observed once. The ten biggest clones cover roughly 7% of the sample.

The sequence was collected from a human donor with chronic lymphocytic leukemia. Sequences were derived from PBMCs, sampled before ibrutinib treatment.

The DNA is TGTGCCAGCGGAACAGGGGGAAAGACCCAGTACTTC. It translates to CASGTGGKTQYF. The chain is encoded by TRBV6-1 joined to TRBJ2-5; TRBD1 matches 8 bases in the middle. The CDR3 has 12 amino acids, counting the end cysteine and phenylalanine. Kept here is only the CDR3 DNA, which spans 36 bases and is read in frame from base 1. Per the germline V gene, MNHNS is the CDR1 and SASEGT is the CDR2. The junction shows trimming of 8 bases on V and 6 bases on J, and the gene matches do not reach 5 bases of it.